This is a list of T cell receptor beta chains from one sample in a study of T cell changes during pregnancy in multiple sclerosis. TCRdb keeps only in-frame clones here, not all; method: immunoSEQ multiplex PCR. The data hold around 56,000 clones, with approximately 90% observed a single time. The input for sequencing was peripheral blood, taken in the first trimester of pregnancy. Receptor source: a female donor in good health, enrolled as a control in a pregnancy study. The CDR3 runs from the conserved cysteine through the conserved F or W. The D gene is left open where the match is weak. A row's size may be missing; if present it is once, few, many or a size class.

>TRBJ1-2|.|TRBV30|.
CAWSPGVEYGYTF
TGTGCCTGGAGTCCAGGGGTCGAATATGGCTACACCTTC
>TRBJ2-7|.|TRBV6-5|once
CASSARGNKQYF
TGTGCCAGCAGTGCCCGGGGTAACAAGCAGTACTTC
>TRBJ1-5|.|TRBV2|.
CASTGGGSRDQPQHF
TGTGCCAGCACCGGGGGGGGCAGTAGGGATCAGCCCCAGCATTTT
>TRBJ1-3|.|TRBV9|.
CATSSGTSSGNTIYF
TGTGCCACCAGTTCCGGTACGAGCTCTGGAAACACCATATATTTT
>TRBJ2-7|TRBD1|TRBV5-1|.
CASSRGTGLYEQYF
TGCGCCAGCAGTCGTGGGACAGGGCTCTACGAGCAGTACTTC
>TRBJ2-1|TRBD2|TRBV10-3|.
CAIAGDGDEQFF
TGTGCCATCGCGGGAGACGGGGATGAGCAGTTCTTC
>TRBJ2-2|.|TRBV28|.
CASSRNGVDGELFF
TGTGCCAGCAGTCGAAACGGAGTGGACGGGGAGCTGTTTTTT
>TRBJ2-7|.|TRBV5-1|.
CARAMDPRAYEQYF
TGCGCCAGAGCTATGGACCCCAGGGCCTACGAGCAGTACTTC
>TRBJ2-7|TRBD2|TRBV9|.
CASSESGGSTYEQYF
TGTGCCAGCAGCGAAAGCGGGGGGTCGACCTACGAGCAGTACTTC
>TRBJ1-5|TRBD1|TRBV4-1|.
CASSQEQGKANQPQHF
TGCGCCAGCAGCCAAGAACAGGGGAAAGCCAATCAGCCCCAGCATTTT
>TRBJ1-2|.|TRBV2|.
CASRPGRTARYGYTF
TGTGCCAGCAGACCCGGAAGGACAGCCCGCTATGGCTACACCTTC
>TRBJ2-2|.|TRBV19|many
CASKEGAVTGELFF
TGTGCCAGTAAGGAGGGGGCCGTAACCGGGGAGCTGTTTTTT
>TRBJ2-3|.|TRBV29-1|.
CSVERGLTQYF
TGCAGCGTTGAACGTGGACTTACGCAGTATTTT
>TRBJ1-6|.|TRBV6-6|.
CASLIAGETKRGTLHF
TGTGCCAGCCTCATCGCAGGGGAGACGAAAAGGGGAACCCTCCACTTT
>TRBJ2-5|.|TRBV7-2|once
CASSAGTFQETQYF
TGTGCCAGCAGCGCGGGGACTTTCCAAGAGACCCAGTACTTC
>TRBJ2-7|.|TRBV11-2|.
CASSPITDSYEQYF
TGTGCCAGCAGCCCTATCACAGACAGCTACGAGCAGTACTTC
>TRBJ2-1|TRBD2|TRBV28|.
CASSPPLAGASRWGSYNEQFF
TGTGCCAGCAGTCCCCCCCTAGCGGGAGCCTCCAGGTGGGGATCCTACAATGAGCAGTTCTTC
>TRBJ1-1|.|TRBV5-1|.
CASSFGGRNTEAFF
TGCGCCAGCAGCTTCGGGGGGCGGAACACTGAAGCTTTCTTT
>TRBJ2-7|.|TRBV10-3|.
CATGKNSYEQYF
TGTGCCACAGGAAAAAACAGCTACGAGCAGTACTTC
>TRBJ2-7|.|TRBV5-1|few
CASSFSGEPYEQYF
TGCGCCAGCAGCTTCTCCGGGGAGCCCTACGAGCAGTACTTC
>TRBJ2-5|TRBD1|TRBV30|.
CAWKVLGQGETQYF
TGTGCCTGGAAGGTTTTGGGACAGGGAGAGACCCAGTACTTC
>TRBJ1-2|.|TRBV5-4|.
CASSLSANYGYTF
TGTGCCAGCAGCTTGTCAGCTAACTATGGCTACACCTTC
>TRBJ2-3|.|TRBV28|.
CASSRSEDTQYF
TGTGCCAGCAGCCGTAGCGAAGATACGCAGTATTTT
>TRBJ2-1|TRBD1|TRBV2|.
CASSDGTGLLEQFF
TGTGCCAGCAGTGACGGGACAGGGCTACTTGAGCAGTTCTTC
>TRBJ1-1|TRBD1|TRBV2|.
CASSKTGMNTEAFF
TGTGCCAGCAGTAAGACAGGGATGAACACTGAAGCTTTCTTT
>TRBJ2-4|TRBD1|TRBV6-1|.
CASSEEGQGKNIQYF
TGTGCCAGCAGTGAAGAGGGACAGGGAAAAAACATTCAGTACTTC
>TRBJ2-1|.|TRBV11-1|.
CASSPFTRSNEQFF
TGTGCCAGCAGCCCATTCACTAGGAGCAATGAGCAGTTCTTC
>TRBJ1-4|TRBD1|TRBV10-3|.
CAIRGTGEGEKLFF
TGTGCCATCAGAGGGACAGGGGAGGGTGAAAAACTGTTTTTT
>TRBJ1-5|.|TRBV7-2|.
CASSWGGGGSNQPQHF
TGTGCCAGCAGCTGGGGTGGGGGCGGGAGCAATCAGCCCCAGCATTTT
>TRBJ1-3|.|TRBV5-1|.
CASSLASAAGDTIYF
TGCGCCAGCAGCTTGGCTTCGGCCGCCGGGGACACCATATATTTT
>TRBJ1-1|TRBD1|TRBV29-1|few
CSADRANTEAFF
TGCAGCGCGGACAGGGCTAACACTGAAGCTTTCTTT
>TRBJ2-5|.|TRBV7-3|.
CASSSSPGEPLDF
TGTGCCAGCAGCTCCTCCCCGGGGGAACCCCTAGACTTC
>TRBJ2-1|TRBD2|TRBV15|once
CATSLGAGDYNEQFF
TGTGCCACCTCCTTAGGAGCGGGAGACTACAATGAGCAGTTCTTC
>TRBJ1-1|.|TRBV6-5|.
CASIKGDSTEAFF
TGTGCCAGCATCAAGGGGGATAGCACTGAAGCTTTCTTT
>TRBJ1-2|.|TRBV6-5|.
CASSYSTGSAYGYTF
TGTGCCAGCAGTTACAGCACAGGTTCCGCGTATGGCTACACCTTC
>TRBJ2-3|TRBD2|TRBV7-6|.
CASSLAGGIDTQYF
TGTGCCAGCAGCTTGGCGGGAGGTATAGATACGCAGTATTTT
>TRBJ2-3|.|TRBV9|.
CASSVAQGTEDTQYF
TGTGCCAGCAGCGTAGCTCAGGGTACTGAGGATACGCAGTATTTT
>TRBJ2-6|.|TRBV5-1|.
CASSWGRSSGANVLTF
TGCGCCAGCAGCTGGGGGAGGAGCTCTGGGGCCAACGTCCTGACTTTC
>TRBJ2-3|.|TRBV6-4|.
CASGRTGTDTQYF
TGTGCCAGCGGCCGGACAGGCACAGATACGCAGTATTTT
>TRBJ2-3|TRBD2|TRBV6-6|.
CASTPKLAGTDTQYF
TGTGCCAGCACTCCGAAACTAGCGGGGACAGATACGCAGTATTTT
>TRBJ2-1|TRBD2|TRBV6-6|.
CASSYIVAGRAGEQFF
TGTGCCAGCAGTTACATCGTCGCCGGGAGGGCCGGAGAGCAGTTCTTC
>TRBJ2-7|TRBD1|TRBV7-9|once
CASSPPLGQGFHEQYF
TGTGCCAGCAGCCCCCCCCTGGGACAGGGGTTCCACGAGCAGTACTTC
>TRBJ1-1|.|TRBV6-1|.
CASRGGTEAFF
TGTGCCAGCAGGGGCGGGACTGAAGCTTTCTTT
>TRBJ2-1|.|TRBV29-1|.
CSVAPGNEQFF
TGCAGCGTTGCCCCAGGGAATGAGCAGTTCTTC
>TRBJ2-7|TRBD1|TRBV6-6|.
CASRPGQGLEQYF
TGTGCCAGCAGGCCGGGACAGGGTCTCGAGCAGTACTTC
>TRBJ1-1|TRBD1|TRBV5-1|.
CASSLRQGTNTEAFF
TGCGCCAGCAGCCTACGACAGGGCACGAACACTGAAGCTTTCTTT
>TRBJ2-2|TRBD2|TRBV10-3|.
CAISSGTSGNTGELFF
TGTGCCATCAGCTCCGGGACTAGCGGGAACACCGGGGAGCTGTTTTTT
>TRBJ2-2|TRBD1|TRBV19|.
CASRRQGDTGELFF
TGTGCCAGTAGACGACAGGGGGACACCGGGGAGCTGTTTTTT
>TRBJ1-1|TRBD1|TRBV28|once
CASSSGGTEAFF
TGTGCCAGCAGCTCAGGGGGCACTGAAGCTTTCTTT
>TRBJ1-1|TRBD1|TRBV6-1|.
CASGVRGQGAEAFF
TGTGCCAGCGGAGTTCGGGGACAGGGGGCTGAAGCTTTCTTT
>TRBJ1-2|TRBD1|TRBV4-1|.
CASSHIGTAYGYTF
TGCGCCAGCAGCCACATCGGGACAGCGTATGGCTACACCTTC
>TRBJ2-7|.|TRBV21-1|.
CASSSGTSGGPYEQYF
TGTGCCAGCAGCTCAGGGACTAGCGGGGGGCCCTACGAGCAGTACTTC
>TRBJ2-7|.|TRBV6-1|.
CASSEGREYEQYF
TGTGCCAGCAGTGAAGGTCGGGAGTACGAGCAGTACTTC
>TRBJ2-7|.|TRBV21-1|.
CASSKGGTGAPGYEQYF
TGTGCCAGCAGCAAAGGCGGAACAGGGGCGCCGGGCTACGAGCAGTACTTC
>TRBJ2-1|TRBD1|TRBV18|once
CASSPRGTVLSNEQFF
TGTGCCAGCTCACCGCGAGGGACAGTCCTCTCTAATGAGCAGTTCTTC